The 2 T cell receptor beta chains in this list originate from one sample, sequenced in a study of blood T cells in healthy people across ages. Primed by a sample-barcoded 5' primer and a J-beta primer mix, a second PCR proceeded for about 6 to 12 cycles. TCRdb reprocessed the 5' RACE reads via MiXCR and lists one record per CDR3 protein. The sample consists of 950,000 to 1,200,000 distinct CDR3 sequences, 30% to 40% of them appearing once. The specimen was blood. Receptor source: a young man in good health.

The V and J genes are TRBV6-4 and TRBJ1-6; TRBD1 agrees at 7 bases. The CDR3 spans 15 residues. CDR1 is MRHNA, CDR2 SNTAGT, per germline. The trim removed 3 bases at V and 6 bases at J, leaving 5 bases unmatched. This CDR3 reads CASSERTGANSPLHF. DNA of the CDR3: TGTGCCAGCAGTGAACGTACAGGGGCTAATTCACCCCTCCACTTT.

CDR3 region: CSARRGGTGDTEAFF. The CDR3 DNA follows: TGCAGTGCTCGACGAGGCGGGACAGGGGACACTGAAGCTTTCTTT. V and J are TRBV20-1 and TRBJ1-1; 10 bases agree with TRBD1. CDR1 is DFQATT, CDR2 SNEGSKA, per germline (reference sequence). Losses at the gene ends were 5 bases for V and 3 bases for J; bases not matched to a gene: 9. This CDR3 is built from 15 residues.